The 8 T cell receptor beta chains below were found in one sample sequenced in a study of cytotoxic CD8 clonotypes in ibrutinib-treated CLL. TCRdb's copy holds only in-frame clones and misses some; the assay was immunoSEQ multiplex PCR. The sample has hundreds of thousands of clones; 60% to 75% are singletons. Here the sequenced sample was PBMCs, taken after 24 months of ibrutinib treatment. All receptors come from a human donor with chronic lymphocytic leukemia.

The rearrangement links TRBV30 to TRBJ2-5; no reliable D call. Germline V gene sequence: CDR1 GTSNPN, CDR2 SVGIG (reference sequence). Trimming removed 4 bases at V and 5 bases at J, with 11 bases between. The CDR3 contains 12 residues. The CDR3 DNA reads TGTGCCTGGAATATGGGTGGGGAGACCCAGTACTTC. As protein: CAWNMGGETQYF.

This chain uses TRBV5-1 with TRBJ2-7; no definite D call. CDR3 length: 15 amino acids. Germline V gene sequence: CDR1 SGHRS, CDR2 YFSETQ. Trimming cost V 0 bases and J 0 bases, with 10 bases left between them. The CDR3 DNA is TGCGCCAGCAGCTTGGACGGCGGTGTCTCCTACGAGCAGTACTTC. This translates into CASSLDGGVSYEQYF.

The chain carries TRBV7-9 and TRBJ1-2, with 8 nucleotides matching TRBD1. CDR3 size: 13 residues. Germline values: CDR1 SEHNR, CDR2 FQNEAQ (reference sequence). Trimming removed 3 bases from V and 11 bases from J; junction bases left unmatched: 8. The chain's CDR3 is CASSFTGGQRYTF. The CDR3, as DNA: TGTGCCAGCAGCTTTACAGGGGGTCAAAGATACACCTTC.

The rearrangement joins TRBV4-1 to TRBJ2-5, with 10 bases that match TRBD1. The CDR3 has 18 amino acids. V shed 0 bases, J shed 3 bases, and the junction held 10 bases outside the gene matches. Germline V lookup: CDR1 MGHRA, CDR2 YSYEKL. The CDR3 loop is CASSQEFGTGDLEETQYF. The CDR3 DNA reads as TGCGCCAGCAGCCAAGAATTTGGGACAGGGGACTTAGAAGAGACCCAGTACTTC.

The CDR3 here is CASSFNPGQGSYEQYF. In DNA, the CDR3 is TGTGCCAGCAGCTTCAACCCGGGACAGGGCTCCTACGAGCAGTACTTC. The rearrangement uses TRBV28 and TRBJ2-7; 9 nucleotides match TRBD1. V gave up 6 bases and J gave up 0 bases; unmatched junction bases: 9. The CDR3 extends over 16 amino acids. Germline lookup yields CDR1 MDHEN and CDR2 SYDVKM.

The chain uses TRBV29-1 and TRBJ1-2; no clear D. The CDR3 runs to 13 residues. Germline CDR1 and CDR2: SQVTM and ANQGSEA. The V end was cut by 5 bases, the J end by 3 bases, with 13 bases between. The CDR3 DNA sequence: TGCAGCGTTCGACACGGACTAGACTATGGCTACACCTTC. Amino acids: CSVRHGLDYGYTF.

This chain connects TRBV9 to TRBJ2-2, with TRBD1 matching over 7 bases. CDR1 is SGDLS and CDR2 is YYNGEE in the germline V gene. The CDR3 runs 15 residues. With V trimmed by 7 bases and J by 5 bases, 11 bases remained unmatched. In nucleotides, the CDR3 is TGTGCCAGCTACCCTTACTCAGGGGGAACCGGGGAGCTGTTTTTT. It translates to CASYPYSGGTGELFF.

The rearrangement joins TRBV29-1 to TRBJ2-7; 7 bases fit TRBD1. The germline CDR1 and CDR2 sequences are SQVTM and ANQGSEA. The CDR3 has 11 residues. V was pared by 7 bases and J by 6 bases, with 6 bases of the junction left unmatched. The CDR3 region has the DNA TGCAGCGCTGTAGCAGGGGGCGAGCAGTACTTC. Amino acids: CSAVAGGEQYF.